This section outlines one TCR beta chain sequence together with its context. Its specificity is unknown. Germline V gene lookup returns CDR1 MNHEY and CDR2 SVGEGT. The CDR3 runs to 14 residues. Trimming took 2 bases from V and 7 from J, leaving 12 bases between them. These data belong to a study of T cell responses to AZD1222 COVID-19 vaccine. Libraries were prepared by immunoSEQ multiplex PCR; TCRdb keeps only in-frame clonotypes and omits some of them. The data show about 83,000 clones, approximately 87% seen once. Notes on the study in general: Unmutated variant regions are reportedly the target of nearly half of TCRs that are spike-specific. Rises in breadth and depth of Spike-specific TCRs came after two AZD1222 doses.

Sequences were derived from peripheral blood, sampled on day 0 of MenACWY control vaccination. The TCR comes from an adult in good health. The rearrangement joins TRBV6-2 or TRBV6-3 to TRBJ2-1; the D gene is possibly TRBD2 (6 bases). CDR3 DNA sequence: TGTGCCAGCAGTTACAAGCGGGCAGGGAATGAGCAGTTCTTC. It specifies CASSYKRAGNEQFF.